The 16 T cell receptor beta chains below were found in one sample sequenced in a study of cytomegalovirus exposure and HLA in healthy donors. The PCR had 60 Vbeta and 13 Jbeta primers. The table came from immunoSEQ multiplex PCR; TCRdb's copy has only in-frame clones and leaves some out. The sample yields about 180,000 clones, about 85% seen once. Sequenced: PBMCs. These receptor sequences come from a girl aged 10 to 17 in good health and CMV-seropositive.

The chain links TRBV4-1 to TRBJ2-7; a weak D match, TRBD2 (6 bases). Trimming removed 4 bases at V and 3 bases at J, with 13 bases between. The CDR3 is made up of 14 amino acids. CDR1 and CDR2 (germline): MGHRA, YSYEKL. The CDR3 spells CASSPSTGSYEQYF. The CDR3 nucleotides are TGCGCCAGCAGCCCTTCAACCGGGAGCTACGAGCAGTACTTC.

This clone was picked up one time. This chain joins TRBV7-6 and TRBJ2-4, with 12 bases aligning to TRBD1. This CDR3 has 19 amino acids. Germline V gene lookup returns CDR1 SGHVS and CDR2 FNYEAQ. Trimming at V came to 5 bases and at J to 0 bases, leaving 11 bases not matched to a gene. DNA of the CDR3: TGTGCCAGCAGCAAGGGACAGGGGGCGGAAATTTTAGCCAAAAACATTCAGTACTTC. Its translation is CASSKGQGAEILAKNIQYF.

The genes are TRBV7-6 and TRBJ1-1, with TRBD1 matching 7 bases. The germline gives CDR1 SGHVS, CDR2 FNYEAQ. The CDR3 runs to 15 residues. Trimming cost V 5 bases and J 0 bases; bases outside gene matches: 6. The CDR3: CASSLGQTMNTEAFF. CDR3 sequence (DNA): TGTGCCAGCAGCCTGGGACAGACCATGAACACTGAAGCTTTCTTT.

This clone came up once. The J gene is TRBJ2-3, the V gene TRBV5-1, with 10 nucleotides matching TRBD2. Germline assignment: CDR1 SGHRS and CDR2 YFSETQ. The CDR3 totals 17 residues. J lost 5 bases, V lost 1 base, and 10 bases had no gene match. CDR3: CASSLNTGTSVGDTQYF. As DNA, the CDR3 is TGCGCCAGCAGCTTGAACACCGGGACTAGCGTAGGAGATACGCAGTATTTT.

The chain employs TRBV4-1 and TRBJ1-1; D is uncertain. CDR1 MGHRA and CDR2 YSYEKL come from the germline V gene. The germline V and J ends were trimmed by 5 bases and 0 bases, with 16 bases remaining between them. The CDR3 has 16 amino acids. The CDR3 bases are TGCGCCAGCAGCTATAGAAAAGACCGGGTGAACACTGAAGCTTTCTTT. Protein product: CASSYRKDRVNTEAFF.

This clone was detected once. This rearrangement joins TRBV2 to TRBJ2-1, with 9 bases matching TRBD1. The V and J ends lost 1 base and 13 bases, in that order; junction bases with no gene match: 8. Germline loops: CDR1 SNHLY, CDR2 FYNNEI. This CDR3 contains 14 residues. CDR3 protein: CASSEDLQGAGQFF. As DNA, the CDR3 is TGTGCCAGCAGTGAAGATTTACAGGGGGCGGGTCAGTTCTTC.

This chain joins TRBV6-1 and TRBJ1-2; D gene ambiguous. Trimming shortened V by 3 bases and J by 8 bases, and 13 bases separated the two germline ends. Germline-derived CDR1 and CDR2 are MNHNS and SASEGT. This CDR3 has 13 residues. As DNA, the CDR3 is TGTGCCAGCAGTGACAGTGCCGTCTGGGGCTACACCTTC. This encodes CASSDSAVWGYTF.

This sequence joins TRBV7-2 and TRBJ2-7, with 10 bases that match TRBD2. Looked up from germline, CDR1 is SGHTA and CDR2 is FQGNSA. The V gene end was trimmed by 5 bases and the J gene end by 5 bases; junction bases not matched to a gene: 12. This CDR3 region has 16 residues. CDR3 region: CASSVVTGLASDEQYF. CDR3 nucleotides: TGTGCCAGCAGCGTTGTTACGGGACTAGCGTCGGACGAGCAGTACTTC. Drawing the rest from reference TRBV7-2 and TRBJ2-7, the complete variable domain is GAGVSQSPSNKVTEKGKDVELRCDPISGHTALYWYRQSLGQGLEFLIYFQGNSAPDKSGLPSDRFSAERTGGSVSTLTIQRTQQEDSAVYLCASSVVTGLASDEQYFGPGTRLTVT.

This chain connects TRBV14 to TRBJ1-1, with D hard to call. Trimming took off 4 bases at V and 2 bases at J, with 11 bases between the two ends. Germline CDR1 and CDR2: SGHDN and FVKESK. The length of the CDR3 is 14 residues. The CDR3 DNA reads as TGTGCCAGCAGCCCCCTGGGCCTTAACACTGAAGCTTTCTTT. It codes for CASSPLGLNTEAFF.

Points on this clone: Other nucleotide sequences from this sample produce the same CDR3. The CDR3 DNA follows: TGTGCCAGCAGCCTGGACAGGGGGAGCTACAATGAGCAGTTCTTC. Translated, it gives CASSLDRGSYNEQFF. The chain carries TRBV7-9 and TRBJ2-1, with 10 positions matching TRBD1. The J segment lost 3 bases and the V segment lost 5 bases, leaving 4 bases of the junction unmatched. Germline CDR1 SEHNR, CDR2 FQNEAQ (reference sequence). The CDR3 is made up of 15 amino acids.

In DNA form, the CDR3 reads TGTGCCAGCAGCTCGTGGCGGGCGGCCCAGCCCCAGCATTTT. This sequence encodes CASSSWRAAQPQHF. The chain recombines TRBV5-6 with TRBJ1-5; unclear D gene. The CDR3 has 14 amino acids. The V end was cut by 3 bases, the J end by 7 bases, with 14 bases between. Germline values: CDR1 SGHDT, CDR2 YYEEEE.

The V and J genes are TRBV2 and TRBJ2-1; weak D call: TRBD2 (5 bases). V lost 7 bases and J 4 bases, leaving 17 bases between the germline ends. CDR1 SNHLY and CDR2 FYNNEI come from the germline V gene. There are 15 residues in the CDR3. DNA for the CDR3: TGTGCCAGCACCCCTCTGGGAGAGTCTTACAATGAGCAGTTCTTC. It yields the protein CASTPLGESYNEQFF.

The chain employs TRBV6-5 and TRBJ2-6; D ambiguous. Germline V gene sequence: CDR1 MNHEY, CDR2 SVGAGI. V was clipped by 10 bases and J by 0 bases, with 4 bases between them. This CDR3 is 12 amino acids long. The CDR3: CATYSGANVLTF. The DNA for the CDR3 is TGTGCCACCTACTCTGGGGCCAACGTCCTGACTTTC.

The chain couples TRBV19 to TRBJ1-2, with D possibly TRBD1 on 6 matching bases. From germline, CDR1 is LNHDA and CDR2 SQIVND (reference sequence). There are 14 residues in the CDR3. The V and J ends lost 9 bases and 2 bases respectively, with 16 bases between them. The DNA for the CDR3 is TGTGCCAGCCTACAAAACAGGGTCAACTATGGCTACACCTTC. Its protein product is CASLQNRVNYGYTF.

This chain connects TRBV9 to TRBJ2-3; 10 bases agree with TRBD2. The CDR3 covers 16 residues. Per germline, CDR1 SGDLS and CDR2 YYNGEE. After removal of 3 bases from V and 0 bases from J, the junction contained 4 bases not matched to a gene. CDR3 sequence (DNA): TGTGCCAGCAGCGGTGGGACTAGCGATAGCACAGATACGCAGTATTTT. As protein: CASSGGTSDSTDTQYF.

The chain is built from TRBV4-1 and TRBJ2-7; maybe TRBD1 (6 bases). This CDR3 has 14 amino acids. Germline V gene lookup returns CDR1 MGHRA and CDR2 YSYEKL. V was cut by 0 bases and J by 3 bases, with 9 bases left in between. CDR3 bases: TGCGCCAGCAGCCAAGATACAGGGTTCTACGAGCAGTACTTC. It is translated as CASSQDTGFYEQYF.